The rows below give T cell receptor beta chains drawn from one sample of a study of cytomegalovirus exposure and HLA in healthy donors. Assay: immunoSEQ multiplex PCR; the TCRdb copy retains only in-frame clones and omits some. The sample carries 150,000 to 200,000 clones, 75% recorded once. Material: PBMCs. The receptors stem from a man younger than 35 in good health and CMV-seropositive. The CDR3 runs from the conserved cysteine through the conserved F or W. The D gene is left open where the match is weak. A clone size is listed for some rows: how often the clone was seen (once, few, many), or a class if it is expanded.

v_call	d_call	j_call	clone_size	cdr3_nt	cdr3_aa
TRBV27	-	TRBJ2-7	-	TGTGCCAGCAGTTCGTCGGGAGCGTCCTACGAGCAGTACTTC	CASSSSGASYEQYF
TRBV5-1	TRBD2	TRBJ2-1	-	TGCGCCAGCAGCATCAGACTAGCGGGAGTGTTGGATGAGCAGCTCTTC	CASSIRLAGVLDEQLF
TRBV7-3	-	TRBJ2-1	-	TGTGCCAGCAGCTTAAGGGTTGCGGGATATAGTGAGCAGTTCTTC	CASSLRVAGYSEQFF
TRBV6-6	-	TRBJ1-2	-	TGTGCCAGCAGTCCGATGGAGGGCTATGGCTACACCTTC	CASSPMEGYGYTF
TRBV7-8	TRBD1	TRBJ1-5	-	TGTGCCAGCAGCCCCCGAACAGGGGCGGCCAATCAGCCCCAGCATTTT	CASSPRTGAANQPQHF
TRBV7-9	TRBD1	TRBJ1-4	-	TGTGCCTGCACAGGGGCCCCGACAACTAATGAAAAACTGTTTTTT	CACTGAPTTNEKLFF
TRBV18	-	TRBJ2-7	-	TGTGCCAGCTCACCGGATACAAGGAACGGGGTGGGCGAGCAGTACTTC	CASSPDTRNGVGEQYF
TRBV7-3	TRBD1	TRBJ2-3	-	TGTGCCAGCAGCTCGACGGGACAGGGTAGTACAGATACGCAGTATTTT	CASSSTGQGSTDTQYF
TRBV6-5	-	TRBJ2-7	-	TGTGCCAGCAGTTACTCGATGGTACAGTCCTACGAGCAGTACTTC	CASSYSMVQSYEQYF
TRBV18	-	TRBJ1-4	-	TGTGCCAGCTCACCACAGGGACAAGAAAAACTGTTTTTT	CASSPQGQEKLFF
TRBV6-1	-	TRBJ2-2	-	TGTGCCAGCAGTGATACCAGCGGAGAGCTGTTTTTT	CASSDTSGELFF
TRBV6-5	TRBD1	TRBJ1-2	-	TGTGCCAGCAGTTACGGTGGGACAGGGGACGGCTACACCTTC	CASSYGGTGDGYTF
TRBV7-2	-	TRBJ1-1	-	TGTGCCAGCAGGCGATCAACAGGGATGAACACTGAAGCTTTCTTT	CASRRSTGMNTEAFF
TRBV2	TRBD2	TRBJ2-1	-	TGTGCCAGCAGTTCCGGGACTACCCGATACAATGAGCAGTTCTTC	CASSSGTTRYNEQFF
TRBV18	-	TRBJ1-3	-	TGTGCCAGCTCACCCCAGGGAACTTTTGGAAACACCATATATTTT	CASSPQGTFGNTIYF
TRBV5-1	TRBD2	TRBJ2-5	-	TGCGCCAGCAGCTTGGCGCTAGCGGGAGTACAAGAGACCCAGTACTTC	CASSLALAGVQETQYF
TRBV6-5	-	TRBJ2-7	-	TGTGCCAGCAGTTGGGTGGGCGGAGGATCCTACGAGCAGTACTTC	CASSWVGGGSYEQYF
TRBV30	-	TRBJ2-1	-	TGTGCCTGGAGTATGGGCGGGAATTACAATGAGCAGTTCTTC	CAWSMGGNYNEQFF
TRBV15	-	TRBJ1-2	-	TGTGCCACGACGCCTCAAAGGGGGGGTTATGGCTACACCTTC	CATTPQRGGYGYTF
TRBV29-1	TRBD1	TRBJ1-1	-	TGCAGCGTTGAAGCAAACCGGGACAGAGGCACTGAAGCTTTCTTT	CSVEANRDRGTEAFF
TRBV9	-	TRBJ1-2	-	TGTGCCAGCAGCGTGATACCTAAGTATGGCTACACCTTC	CASSVIPKYGYTF
TRBV29-1	-	TRBJ2-5	few	TGCAGCGTTGACTCAAGGGGAGAGACCCAGTACTTC	CSVDSRGETQYF
TRBV30	-	TRBJ1-2	-	TGTGCCTGGGGGCCGGCTCTCTATGGCTACACCTTC	CAWGPALYGYTF
TRBV7-2	TRBD2	TRBJ2-3	-	TGTGCCAGCAGCTTAGTTGGCGGGAGGCGCACAGATACGCAGTATTTT	CASSLVGGRRTDTQYF
TRBV5-1	-	TRBJ2-7	-	TGCGCCAGCAGCTTAGCCGGGTCCTACGAGCAGTACTTC	CASSLAGSYEQYF
TRBV27	TRBD1	TRBJ2-4	few	TGTGCCAGCAGTTTGACCCCTGCGGACAGGCAGATTCAGTACTTC	CASSLTPADRQIQYF
TRBV4-2	TRBD1	TRBJ1-5	-	TGTGCCAGCAGCCCCGGACAGGGGGCGGATCAGCCCCAGCATTTT	CASSPGQGADQPQHF
TRBV29-1	TRBD2	TRBJ2-3	-	TGCAGTGGGGGGGGTGATACGCAGTATTTT	CSGGGDTQYF
TRBV2	-	TRBJ1-2	-	TGTGCCAGCAGGTTGCAGGGGAGCGGCTACACCTTC	CASRLQGSGYTF
TRBV28	TRBD2	TRBJ2-1	-	TGTGCCAGCAGTTTGGGCGGGAGGGCCCCCCGCTCCTACAATGAGCAGTTCTTC	CASSLGGRAPRSYNEQFF
TRBV28	TRBD2	TRBJ2-7	-	TGTGCCAGCAGCTTCTCAAGGGAGGGCCGTTACGAGCAGTACTTC	CASSFSREGRYEQYF
TRBV5-1	TRBD1	TRBJ2-7	-	TGCGCCAGCAGCCCGGGGGGGACAGGGGGCTGGGAGCAGTACTTC	CASSPGGTGGWEQYF
TRBV15	TRBD1	TRBJ2-1	once	TGTGCCACCAGCAGAGAAGGACAGGACTCCTACAATGAGCAGTTCTTC	CATSREGQDSYNEQFF
TRBV28	TRBD1	TRBJ2-7	-	TGTGCCAGCATCCGGGCCCGGGACAGGGGTTACGAGCAGTACTTC	CASIRARDRGYEQYF
TRBV7-9	TRBD1	TRBJ1-2	-	TGTGCCAGCAGCCAGGGGGCCTATGGCTACACCTTC	CASSQGAYGYTF
TRBV5-1	TRBD2	TRBJ2-1	-	TGCGCCAGCAGCCTCCTAGGACTAGCGGGGCGTAACAATGAGCAGTTCTTC	CASSLLGLAGRNNEQFF
TRBV6-5	TRBD1	TRBJ1-5	-	TGTGCCAGCAGCCCCCGGGACAGGGGTAGTTCGCCCCAGCATTTT	CASSPRDRGSSPQHF
TRBV7-9	TRBD1	TRBJ2-1	few	TGTGCTTCGCGGGACAGGGCAGGGGAGCAGTTCTTC	CASRDRAGEQFF
TRBV7-9	-	TRBJ1-2	-	TGTGCCAGCAGCTCGTCGGGGGGACTCTATGGCTACACCTTC	CASSSSGGLYGYTF
TRBV4-1	TRBD2	TRBJ2-2	-	TGCGCCAGCAGCCAAACTTTCACTAGCGGGATAACCGGGGAGCTGTTTTTT	CASSQTFTSGITGELFF
TRBV29-1	TRBD2	TRBJ2-5	-	TGCAGCGTTGGGGGCCCGGGGGGTCAAGAGACCCAGTACTTC	CSVGGPGGQETQYF
TRBV27	TRBD2	TRBJ2-1	-	TGTGCCAGCAGAGGACTTAGGACTAGCGGGAGCCCTTGGGAGCAGTTCTTC	CASRGLRTSGSPWEQFF
TRBV11-2	-	TRBJ2-5	-	TGTGCCAGCAGCTCACGCGGGATGGGGCACCAAGAGACCCAGTACTTC	CASSSRGMGHQETQYF
TRBV27	-	TRBJ1-2	-	TGTGCCAGCAGTCCGTCGGGAGAATACTATGGCTACACCTTC	CASSPSGEYYGYTF
TRBV2	TRBD1	TRBJ1-1	once	TGTGCCAGCACTAAGGGGGCAGGGGGCACTGAAGCTTTCTTT	CASTKGAGGTEAFF
TRBV20-1	-	TRBJ2-7	-	TGCAGTGCTAGATCCAGCGGCGAGCAGTACTTC	CSARSSGEQYF
TRBV6-7	TRBD2	TRBJ2-3	-	TGTGCCAGCAGTTACCTTAGACTAGCCGGATTGTGCACAGATACGCAGTATTTT	CASSYLRLAGLCTDTQYF
TRBV9	-	TRBJ1-2	-	TGTGCCAGCAGCTTTCAGGGAGGCATCTTCTATGGCTACACCTTC	CASSFQGGIFYGYTF
TRBV10-3	-	TRBJ1-5	once	TGTGCCATCTCGGGAGAGAACATCCCTCTCCAGCCCCAGCATTTT	CAISGENIPLQPQHF
TRBV11-2	-	TRBJ2-1	-	TGTGCCAGCAGCTTAGTAGCGCTTCACTCCTACAATGAGCAGTTCTTC	CASSLVALHSYNEQFF
TRBV27	-	TRBJ1-4	-	TGTGCCAGCCGAGCTGGAGCTGAAAAACTGTTTTTT	CASRAGAEKLFF
TRBV5-6	-	TRBJ2-7	-	TGTGCCAGCAGCTTGGGGACATTCCGGGCTTACGAGCAGTACTTC	CASSLGTFRAYEQYF
TRBV5-4	-	TRBJ2-1	few	TGTGCCACCACGGGGGAGTGGGTCAGAGATGAGCAGTTCTTC	CATTGEWVRDEQFF
TRBV27	TRBD2	TRBJ2-1	-	TGTGCCAGCAGTTTATCTTCTAGCGGGAGCTCCTACAATGAGCAGTTCTTC	CASSLSSSGSSYNEQFF
TRBV7-3	TRBD1	TRBJ2-2	-	TGTGCCAGCAGCCGACAGGGAACCACCGGGGAGCTGTTTTTT	CASSRQGTTGELFF
TRBV11-2	-	TRBJ2-3	-	TGTGCCAGCAGCCCGAGGACTGGGTGGTTGCCCACAGATACGCAGTATTTT	CASSPRTGWLPTDTQYF